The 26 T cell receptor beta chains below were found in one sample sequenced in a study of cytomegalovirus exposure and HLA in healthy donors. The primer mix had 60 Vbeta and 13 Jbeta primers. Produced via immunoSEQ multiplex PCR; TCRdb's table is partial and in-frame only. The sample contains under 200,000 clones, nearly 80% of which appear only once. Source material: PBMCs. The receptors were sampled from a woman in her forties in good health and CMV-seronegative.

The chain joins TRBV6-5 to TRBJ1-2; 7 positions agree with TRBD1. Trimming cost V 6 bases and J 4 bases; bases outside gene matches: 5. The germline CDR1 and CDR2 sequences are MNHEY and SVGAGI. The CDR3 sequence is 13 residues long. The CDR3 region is CASSPDRIYGYTF. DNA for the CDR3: TGTGCCAGCAGCCCGGACAGGATCTATGGCTACACCTTC.

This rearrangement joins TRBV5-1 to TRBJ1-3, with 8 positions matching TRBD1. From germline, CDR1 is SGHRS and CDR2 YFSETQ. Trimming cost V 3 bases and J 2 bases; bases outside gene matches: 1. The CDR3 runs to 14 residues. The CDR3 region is CASSWTGTGNTIYF. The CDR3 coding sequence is TGCGCCAGCAGCTGGACAGGGACTGGAAACACCATATATTTT.

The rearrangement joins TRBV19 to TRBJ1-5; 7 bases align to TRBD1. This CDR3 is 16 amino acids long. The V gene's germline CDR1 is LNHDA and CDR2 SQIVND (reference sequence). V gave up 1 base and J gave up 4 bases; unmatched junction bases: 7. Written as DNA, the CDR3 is TGTGCCAGTAGTATAGGGGACAGCGCAAAAAATCAGCCCCAGCATTTT. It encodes CASSIGDSAKNQPQHF.

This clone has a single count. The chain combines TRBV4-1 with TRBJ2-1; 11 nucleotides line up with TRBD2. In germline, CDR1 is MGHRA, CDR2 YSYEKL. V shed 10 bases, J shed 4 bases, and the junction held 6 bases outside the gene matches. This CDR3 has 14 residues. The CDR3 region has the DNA TGCGCCACCACCCTAGCGGGGGGTTACAATGAGCAGTTCTTC. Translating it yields CATTLAGGYNEQFF.

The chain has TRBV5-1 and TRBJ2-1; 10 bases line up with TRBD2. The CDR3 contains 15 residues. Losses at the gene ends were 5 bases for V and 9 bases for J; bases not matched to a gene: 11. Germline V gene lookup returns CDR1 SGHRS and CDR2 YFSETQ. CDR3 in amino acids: CASSLTSGGAGEQFF. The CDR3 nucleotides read TGCGCCAGCAGTTTAACCAGCGGGGGGGCCGGTGAGCAGTTCTTC.

The CDR3 sequence is CASSLALAGASTDTQYF. The CDR3 DNA sequence: TGCGCCAGCAGCTTGGCCCTAGCGGGGGCGAGCACAGATACGCAGTATTTT. The chain joins TRBV5-1 to TRBJ2-3, with 10 positions matching TRBD2. J was trimmed by 0 bases and V by 0 bases; bases with no gene match: 4. CDR1 SGHRS and CDR2 YFSETQ come from the germline V gene. The CDR3 has 17 residues.

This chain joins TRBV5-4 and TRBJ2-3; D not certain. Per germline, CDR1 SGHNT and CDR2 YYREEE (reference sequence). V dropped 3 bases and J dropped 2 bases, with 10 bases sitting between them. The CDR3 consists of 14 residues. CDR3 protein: CASSYESVTDTQYF. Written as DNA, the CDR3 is TGTGCCAGCAGCTACGAGAGCGTCACAGATACGCAGTATTTT.

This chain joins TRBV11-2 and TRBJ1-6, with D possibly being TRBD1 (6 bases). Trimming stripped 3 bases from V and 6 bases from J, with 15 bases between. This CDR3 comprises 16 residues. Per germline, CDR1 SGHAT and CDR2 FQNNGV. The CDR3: CASSFGGLDRNSPLHF. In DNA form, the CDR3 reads TGTGCCAGCAGCTTCGGGGGGCTGGACCGTAATTCACCCCTCCACTTT. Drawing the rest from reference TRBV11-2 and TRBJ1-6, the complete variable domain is EAGVAQSPRYKIIEKRQSVAFWCNPISGHATLYWYQQILGQGPKLLIQFQNNGVVDDSQLPKDRFSAERLKGVDSTLKIQPAKLEDSAVYLCASSFGGLDRNSPLHFGNGTRLTVT.

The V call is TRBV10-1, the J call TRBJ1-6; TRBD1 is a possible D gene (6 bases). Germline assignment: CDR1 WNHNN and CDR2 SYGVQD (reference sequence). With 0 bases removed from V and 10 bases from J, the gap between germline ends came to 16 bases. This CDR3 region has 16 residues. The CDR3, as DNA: TGCGCCAGCAGTGAGTCAAGGGGGACACCTGGGTCACCCCTCCACTTT. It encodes CASSESRGTPGSPLHF.

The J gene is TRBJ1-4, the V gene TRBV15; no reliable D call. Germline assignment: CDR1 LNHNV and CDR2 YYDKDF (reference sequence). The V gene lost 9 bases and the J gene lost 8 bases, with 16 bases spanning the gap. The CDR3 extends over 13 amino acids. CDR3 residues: CATMRWSGEKLFF. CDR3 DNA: TGTGCCACGATGAGGTGGAGCGGGGAAAAACTGTTTTTT.

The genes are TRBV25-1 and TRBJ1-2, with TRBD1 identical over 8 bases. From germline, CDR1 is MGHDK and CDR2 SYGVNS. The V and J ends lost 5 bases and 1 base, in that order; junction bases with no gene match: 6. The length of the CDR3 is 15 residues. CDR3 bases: TGTGCCAGCAGTTTTACAGGGGGTAATAACTATGGCTACACCTTC. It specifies CASSFTGGNNYGYTF.

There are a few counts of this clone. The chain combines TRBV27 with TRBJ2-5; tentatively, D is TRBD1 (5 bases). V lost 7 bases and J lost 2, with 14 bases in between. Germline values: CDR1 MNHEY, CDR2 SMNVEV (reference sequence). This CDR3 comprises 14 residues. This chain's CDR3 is CASKLGRGQETQYF. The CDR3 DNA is TGTGCCAGCAAATTGGGTAGGGGTCAAGAGACCCAGTACTTC.

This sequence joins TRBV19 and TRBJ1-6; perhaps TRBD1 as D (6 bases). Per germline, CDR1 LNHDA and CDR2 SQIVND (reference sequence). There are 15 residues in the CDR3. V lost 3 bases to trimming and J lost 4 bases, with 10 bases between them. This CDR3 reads CASSIHGQYNSPLHF. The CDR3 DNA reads TGTGCCAGTAGTATTCACGGACAGTATAATTCACCCCTCCACTTT.

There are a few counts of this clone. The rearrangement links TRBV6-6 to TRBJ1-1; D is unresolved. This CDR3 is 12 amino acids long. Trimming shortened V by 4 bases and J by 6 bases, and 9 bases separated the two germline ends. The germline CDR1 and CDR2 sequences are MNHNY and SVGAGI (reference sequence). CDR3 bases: TGTGCCAGCAGTTTACGGGGTGCTGAAGCTTTCTTT. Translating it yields CASSLRGAEAFF.

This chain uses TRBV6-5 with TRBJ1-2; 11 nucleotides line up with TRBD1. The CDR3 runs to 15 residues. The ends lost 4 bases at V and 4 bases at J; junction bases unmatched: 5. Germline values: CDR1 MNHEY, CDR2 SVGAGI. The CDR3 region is CASSSWDRGAYGYTF. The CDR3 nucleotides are TGTGCCAGCAGTTCCTGGGACAGGGGGGCCTATGGCTACACCTTC.

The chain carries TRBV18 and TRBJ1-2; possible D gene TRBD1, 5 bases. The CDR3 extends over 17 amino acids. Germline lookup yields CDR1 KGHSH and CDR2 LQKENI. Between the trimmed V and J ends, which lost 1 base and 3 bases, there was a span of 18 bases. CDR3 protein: CASSPQISQGRDYGYTF. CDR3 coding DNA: TGTGCCAGCTCACCACAAATCTCGCAGGGAAGGGACTATGGCTACACCTTC.

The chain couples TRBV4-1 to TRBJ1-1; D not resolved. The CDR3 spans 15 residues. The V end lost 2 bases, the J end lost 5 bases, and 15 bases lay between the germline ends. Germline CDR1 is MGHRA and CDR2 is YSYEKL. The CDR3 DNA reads TGCGCCAGCAGCCAAACTTACTCCGGCGGGACTGAAGCTTTCTTT. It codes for CASSQTYSGGTEAFF.

CDR3 region: CASKGGSGELFF. As DNA, the CDR3 is TGTGCCAGCAAGGGGGGGTCCGGGGAGCTGTTTTTT. The genes are TRBV7-9 and TRBJ2-2; tentatively, D is TRBD2 (7 bases). This CDR3 comprises 12 residues. Germline V gene lookup returns CDR1 SEHNR and CDR2 FQNEAQ (reference sequence). The V gene lost 7 bases and the J gene lost 6 bases, with 9 bases spanning the gap.

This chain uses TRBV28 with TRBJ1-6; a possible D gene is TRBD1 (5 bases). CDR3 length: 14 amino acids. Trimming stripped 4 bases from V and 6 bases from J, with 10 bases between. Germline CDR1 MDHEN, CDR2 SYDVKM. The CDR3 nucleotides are TGTGCCAGCAGTTCCAGGGTGGCTAATTCACCCCTCCACTTT. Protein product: CASSSRVANSPLHF.

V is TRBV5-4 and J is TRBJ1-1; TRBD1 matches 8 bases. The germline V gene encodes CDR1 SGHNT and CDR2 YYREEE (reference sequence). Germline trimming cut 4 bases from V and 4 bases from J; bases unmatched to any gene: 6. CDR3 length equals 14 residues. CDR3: CASSQGALGTEAFF. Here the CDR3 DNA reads TGTGCCAGCAGCCAGGGGGCGCTGGGCACTGAAGCTTTCTTT. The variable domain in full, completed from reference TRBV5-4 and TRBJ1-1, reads ETGVTQSPTHLIKTRGQQVTLRCSSQSGHNTVSWYQQALGQGPQFIFQYYREEENGRGNFPPRFSGLQFPNYSSELNVNALELDDSALYLCASSQGALGTEAFFGQGTRLTVV.

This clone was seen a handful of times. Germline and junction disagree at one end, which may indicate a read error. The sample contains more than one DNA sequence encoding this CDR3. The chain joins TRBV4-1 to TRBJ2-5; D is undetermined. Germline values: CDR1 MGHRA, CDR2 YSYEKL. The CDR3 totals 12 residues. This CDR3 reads CASSQEMQTQYF. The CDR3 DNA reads TGTGCCAGCAGCCAGGAGATGCAGACCCAGTACTTC.

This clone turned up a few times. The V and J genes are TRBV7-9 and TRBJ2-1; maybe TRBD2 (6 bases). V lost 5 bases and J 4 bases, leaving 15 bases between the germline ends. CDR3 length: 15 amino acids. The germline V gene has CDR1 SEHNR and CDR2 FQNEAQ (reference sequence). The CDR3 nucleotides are TGTGCCAGCAGCCCACCGGGAGCGACATACAATGAGCAGTTCTTC. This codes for CASSPPGATYNEQFF.

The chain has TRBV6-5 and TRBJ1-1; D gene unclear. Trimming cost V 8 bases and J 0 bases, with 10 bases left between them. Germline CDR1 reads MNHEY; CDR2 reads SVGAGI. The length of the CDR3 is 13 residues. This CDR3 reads CASGLTLNTEAFF. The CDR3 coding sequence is TGTGCCAGCGGCCTTACCCTGAACACTGAAGCTTTCTTT.

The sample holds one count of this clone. The CDR3 nucleotides read TGCGCCAGCAGCTTGGCCGTCTCCTATAATTCACCCCTCCACTTT. It specifies CASSLAVSYNSPLHF. This chain uses TRBV5-1 with TRBJ1-6; no clear D gene. Trimming removed 0 bases at V and 0 bases at J, with 4 bases between. CDR3 length: 15 amino acids. CDR1 SGHRS and CDR2 YFSETQ come from the germline V gene.

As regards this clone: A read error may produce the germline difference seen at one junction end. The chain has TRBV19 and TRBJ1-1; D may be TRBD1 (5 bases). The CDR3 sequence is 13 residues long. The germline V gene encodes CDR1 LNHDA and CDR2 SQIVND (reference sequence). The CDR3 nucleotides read TGTGCCAGTAGTATAAACAGGAACGCTGAAGCTTTCTTT. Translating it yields CASSINRNAEAFF.

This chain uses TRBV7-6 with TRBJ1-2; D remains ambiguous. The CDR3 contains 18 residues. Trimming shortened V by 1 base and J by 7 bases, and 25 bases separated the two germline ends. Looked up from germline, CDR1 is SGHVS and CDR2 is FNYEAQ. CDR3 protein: CASSLVAAADLFDSGYTF. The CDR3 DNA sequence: TGTGCCAGCAGCTTAGTCGCGGCGGCTGATCTATTTGATAGTGGCTACACCTTC.